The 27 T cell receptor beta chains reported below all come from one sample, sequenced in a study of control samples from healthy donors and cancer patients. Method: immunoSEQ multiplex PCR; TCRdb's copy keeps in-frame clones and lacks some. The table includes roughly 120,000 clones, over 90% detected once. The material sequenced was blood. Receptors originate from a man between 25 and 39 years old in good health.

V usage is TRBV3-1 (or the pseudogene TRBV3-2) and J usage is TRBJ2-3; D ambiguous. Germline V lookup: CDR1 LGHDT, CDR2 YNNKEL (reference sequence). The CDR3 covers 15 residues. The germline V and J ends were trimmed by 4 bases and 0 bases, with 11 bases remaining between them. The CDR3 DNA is TGTGCCAGCAGCCTCAGGAAACCAAGCACAGATACGCAGTATTTT. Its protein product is CASSLRKPSTDTQYF.

CDR3 protein: CASSPLQGETQYF. The CDR3, as DNA: TGTGCCAGCTCACCTCTCCAGGGGGAGACCCAGTACTTC. V usage is TRBV18 and J usage is TRBJ2-5; D perhaps matches TRBD1 (6 bases). The V end lost 3 bases, the J end lost 5 bases, and 10 bases lay between the germline ends. Germline-derived CDR1 and CDR2 are KGHSH and LQKENI. This CDR3 comprises 13 residues.

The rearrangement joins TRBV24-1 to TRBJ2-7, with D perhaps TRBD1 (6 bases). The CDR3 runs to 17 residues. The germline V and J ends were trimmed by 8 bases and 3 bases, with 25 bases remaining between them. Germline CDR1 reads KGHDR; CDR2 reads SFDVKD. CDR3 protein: CATTWSKTGPTRYEQYF. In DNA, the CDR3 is TGTGCCACCACGTGGTCGAAGACAGGCCCGACCCGCTACGAGCAGTACTTC.

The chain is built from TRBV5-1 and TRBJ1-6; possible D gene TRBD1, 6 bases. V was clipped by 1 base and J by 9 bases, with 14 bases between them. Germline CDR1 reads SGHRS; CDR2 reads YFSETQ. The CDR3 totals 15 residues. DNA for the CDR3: TGCGCCAGCAGCTTGACCCGGGGGCAAGGTTCACCCCTCCACTTT. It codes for CASSLTRGQGSPLHF.

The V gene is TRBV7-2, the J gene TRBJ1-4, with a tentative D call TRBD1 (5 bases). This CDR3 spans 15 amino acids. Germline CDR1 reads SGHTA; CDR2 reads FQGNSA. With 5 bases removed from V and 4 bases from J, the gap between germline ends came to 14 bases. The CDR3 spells CASSPRPQGNEKLFF. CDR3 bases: TGTGCCAGCAGCCCGCGGCCCCAGGGTAATGAAAAACTGTTTTTT.

The CDR3 DNA is TGTGCCAGCAGTTTAAGGGCAGGGATATCGAACACTGAAGCTTTCTTT. This gives the protein CASSLRAGISNTEAFF. V and J are TRBV28 and TRBJ1-1, with D possibly TRBD1 on 5 matching bases. This CDR3 spans 16 amino acids. V was clipped by 2 bases and J by 1 base, with 14 bases between them. Germline V gene lookup returns CDR1 MDHEN and CDR2 SYDVKM.

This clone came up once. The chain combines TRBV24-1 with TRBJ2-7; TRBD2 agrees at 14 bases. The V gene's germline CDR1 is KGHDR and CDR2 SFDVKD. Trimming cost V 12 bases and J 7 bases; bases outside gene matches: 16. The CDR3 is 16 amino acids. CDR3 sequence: CAAPGTSGSPPGEQYV. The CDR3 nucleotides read TGTGCCGCCCCTGGGACTAGCGGGAGCCCCCCGGGGGAGCAGTACGTC.

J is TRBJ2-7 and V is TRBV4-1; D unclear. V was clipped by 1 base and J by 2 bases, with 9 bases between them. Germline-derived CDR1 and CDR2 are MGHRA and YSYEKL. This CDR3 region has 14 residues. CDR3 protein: CASSQAGLTYEQYF. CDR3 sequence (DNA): TGCGCCAGCAGCCAAGCGGGTCTCACCTACGAGCAGTACTTC.

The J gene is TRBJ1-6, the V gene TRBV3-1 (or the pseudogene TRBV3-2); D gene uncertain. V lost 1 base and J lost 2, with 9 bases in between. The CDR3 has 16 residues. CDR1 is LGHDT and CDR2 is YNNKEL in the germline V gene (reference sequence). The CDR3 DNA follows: TGTGCCAGCAGCCAAGGGACGGAGCCCTATAATTCACCCCTCCACTTT. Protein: CASSQGTEPYNSPLHF.

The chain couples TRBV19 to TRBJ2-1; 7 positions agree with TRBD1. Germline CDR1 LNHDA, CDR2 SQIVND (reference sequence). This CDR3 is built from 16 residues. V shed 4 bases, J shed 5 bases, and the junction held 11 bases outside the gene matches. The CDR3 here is CASSTLTGLVHNEQFF. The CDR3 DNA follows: TGTGCCAGTAGTACCCTGACAGGGCTCGTTCACAATGAGCAGTTCTTC.

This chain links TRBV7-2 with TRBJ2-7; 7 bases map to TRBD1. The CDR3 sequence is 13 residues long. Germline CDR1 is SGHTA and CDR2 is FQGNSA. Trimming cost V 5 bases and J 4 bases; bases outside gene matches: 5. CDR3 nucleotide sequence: TGTGCCAGCAGCCGGGACAGTAAATACGAGCAGTACTTC. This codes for CASSRDSKYEQYF.

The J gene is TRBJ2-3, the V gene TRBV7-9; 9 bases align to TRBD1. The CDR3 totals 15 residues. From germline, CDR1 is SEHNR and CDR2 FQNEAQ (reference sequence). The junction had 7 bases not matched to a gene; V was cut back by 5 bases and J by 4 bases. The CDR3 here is CASSPPDRGADTQYF. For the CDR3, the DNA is TGTGCCAGCAGCCCCCCCGACAGGGGGGCAGATACGCAGTATTTT.

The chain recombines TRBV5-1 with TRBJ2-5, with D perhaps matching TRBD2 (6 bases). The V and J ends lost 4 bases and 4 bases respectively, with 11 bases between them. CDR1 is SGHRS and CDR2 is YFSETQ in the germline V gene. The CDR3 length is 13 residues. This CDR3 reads CASSPGGPETQYF. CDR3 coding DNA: TGCGCCAGCAGCCCCGGAGGGCCAGAGACCCAGTACTTC. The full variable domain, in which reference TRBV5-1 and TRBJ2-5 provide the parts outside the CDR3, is KAGVTQTPRYLIKTRGQQVTLSCSPISGHRSVSWYQQTPGQGLQFLFEYFSETQRNKGNFPGRFSGRQFSNSRSEMNVSTLELGDSALYLCASSPGGPETQYFGPGTRLLVL.

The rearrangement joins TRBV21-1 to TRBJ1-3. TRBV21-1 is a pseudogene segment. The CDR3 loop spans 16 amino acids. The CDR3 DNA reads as TGTGCCAGCAGCATGGTCGGCAGAAAGGCTGGAAACACCATATATTTT. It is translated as CASSMVGRKAGNTIYF.

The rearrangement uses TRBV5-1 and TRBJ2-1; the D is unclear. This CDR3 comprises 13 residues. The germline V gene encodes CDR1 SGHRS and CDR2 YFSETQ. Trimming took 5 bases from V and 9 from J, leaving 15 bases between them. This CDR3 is CASSFDLVTEQFF. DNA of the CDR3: TGCGCCAGCAGTTTTGACCTAGTGACTGAGCAGTTCTTC.

The CDR3 loop reads CASSLTVYDGYTF. CDR3 nucleotide sequence: TGTGCCAGCAGCCTCACAGTGTATGATGGCTACACCTTC. The chain links TRBV14 to TRBJ1-2; D not certain. The CDR3 consists of 13 residues. Per germline, CDR1 SGHDN and CDR2 FVKESK. V gave up 4 bases and J gave up 6 bases, with 12 bases separating them.

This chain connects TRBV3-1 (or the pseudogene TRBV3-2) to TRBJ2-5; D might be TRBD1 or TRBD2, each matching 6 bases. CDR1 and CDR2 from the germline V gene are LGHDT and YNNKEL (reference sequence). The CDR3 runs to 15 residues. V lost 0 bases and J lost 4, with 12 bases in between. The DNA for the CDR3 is TGTGCCAGCAGCCAAGATCATCGGGGGCTAGAGACCCAGTACTTC. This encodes CASSQDHRGLETQYF.

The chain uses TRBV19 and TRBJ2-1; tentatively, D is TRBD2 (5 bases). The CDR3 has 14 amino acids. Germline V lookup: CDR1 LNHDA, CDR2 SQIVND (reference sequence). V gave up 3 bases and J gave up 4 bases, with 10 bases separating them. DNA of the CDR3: TGTGCCAGTAGTATGGTGGGGAGTTACAATGAGCAGTTCTTC. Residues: CASSMVGSYNEQFF. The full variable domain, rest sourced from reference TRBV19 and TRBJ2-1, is DGGITQSPKYLFRKEGQNVTLSCEQNLNHDAMYWYRQDPGQGLRLIYYSQIVNDFQKGDIAEGYSVSREKKESFPLTVTSAQKNPTAFYLCASSMVGSYNEQFFGPGTRLTVL.

CDR3 in amino acids: CASSLTGSRYNEQFF. The CDR3 DNA reads TGTGCCAGCAGCTTGACAGGTTCAAGGTACAATGAGCAGTTCTTC. The chain carries TRBV5-4 and TRBJ2-1, with D maybe TRBD1 (5 bases). This CDR3 is built from 15 residues. Germline assignment: CDR1 SGHNT and CDR2 YYREEE (reference sequence). V lost 1 base to trimming and J lost 4 bases, with 12 bases between them.

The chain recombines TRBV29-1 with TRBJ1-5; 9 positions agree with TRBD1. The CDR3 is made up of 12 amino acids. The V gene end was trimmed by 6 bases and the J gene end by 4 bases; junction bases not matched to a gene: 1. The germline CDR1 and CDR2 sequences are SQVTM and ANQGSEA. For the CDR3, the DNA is TGCAGCGTGGGGACAGGGAATCAGCCCCAGCATTTT. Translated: CSVGTGNQPQHF.

The CDR3 protein is CAWTPRGANGQTQYF. Here the CDR3 DNA reads TGTGCCTGGACCCCGAGGGGCGCGAATGGTCAGACCCAGTACTTC. The gene calls are TRBV30 and TRBJ2-5; D could derive from TRBD1 or TRBD2 (5 bases each). Trimming took off 4 bases at V and 6 bases at J, with 21 bases between the two ends. The CDR3 extends over 15 amino acids. Germline CDR1 reads GTSNPN; CDR2 reads SVGIG (reference sequence).

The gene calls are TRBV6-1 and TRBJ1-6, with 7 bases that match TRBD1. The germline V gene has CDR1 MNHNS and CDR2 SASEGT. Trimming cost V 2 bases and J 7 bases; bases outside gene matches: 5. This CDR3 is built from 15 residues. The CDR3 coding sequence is TGTGCCAGCAGTGAATTCGGGACAGAAAATTCACCCCTCCACTTT. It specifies CASSEFGTENSPLHF.

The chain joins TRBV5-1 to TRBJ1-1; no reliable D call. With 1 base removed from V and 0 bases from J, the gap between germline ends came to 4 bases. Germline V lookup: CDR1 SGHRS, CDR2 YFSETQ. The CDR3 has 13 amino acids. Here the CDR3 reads CASSLQLNTEAFF. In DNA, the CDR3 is TGCGCCAGCAGCTTGCAGTTGAACACTGAAGCTTTCTTT. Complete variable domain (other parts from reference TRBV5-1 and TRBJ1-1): KAGVTQTPRYLIKTRGQQVTLSCSPISGHRSVSWYQQTPGQGLQFLFEYFSETQRNKGNFPGRFSGRQFSNSRSEMNVSTLELGDSALYLCASSLQLNTEAFFGQGTRLTVV.

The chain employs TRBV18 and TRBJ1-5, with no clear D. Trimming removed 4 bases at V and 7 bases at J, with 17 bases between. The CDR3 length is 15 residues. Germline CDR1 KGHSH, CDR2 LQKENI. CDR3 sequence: CASSLAAQSQQPQHF. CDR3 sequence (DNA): TGTGCCAGCTCACTTGCGGCACAGTCCCAACAGCCCCAGCATTTT.

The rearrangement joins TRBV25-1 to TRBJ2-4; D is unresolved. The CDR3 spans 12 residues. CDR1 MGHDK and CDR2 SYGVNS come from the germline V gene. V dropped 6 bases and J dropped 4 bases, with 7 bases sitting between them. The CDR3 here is CASRGAKNIQYF. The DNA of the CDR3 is TGTGCCAGCAGAGGTGCTAAAAACATTCAGTACTTC.

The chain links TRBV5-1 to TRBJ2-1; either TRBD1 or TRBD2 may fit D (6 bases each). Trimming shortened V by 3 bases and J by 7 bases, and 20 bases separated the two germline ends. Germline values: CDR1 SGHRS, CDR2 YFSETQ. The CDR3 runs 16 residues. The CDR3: CASSSQAEGGLNEQFF. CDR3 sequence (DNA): TGCGCCAGCAGCTCCCAAGCAGAGGGGGGTTTAAATGAGCAGTTCTTC. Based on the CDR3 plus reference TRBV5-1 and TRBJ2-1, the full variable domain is KAGVTQTPRYLIKTRGQQVTLSCSPISGHRSVSWYQQTPGQGLQFLFEYFSETQRNKGNFPGRFSGRQFSNSRSEMNVSTLELGDSALYLCASSSQAEGGLNEQFFGPGTRLTVL.

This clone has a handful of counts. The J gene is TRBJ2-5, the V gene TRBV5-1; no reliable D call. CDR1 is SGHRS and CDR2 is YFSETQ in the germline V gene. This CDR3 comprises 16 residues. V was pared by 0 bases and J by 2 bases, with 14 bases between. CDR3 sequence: CASSLEIGIRQETQYF. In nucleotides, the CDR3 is TGCGCCAGCAGCTTGGAGATAGGGATACGTCAAGAGACCCAGTACTTC.